Sequencing of this T cell receptor (beta chain) was carried out in a study of early T cells in non-severe SARS-CoV-2 infection. About the research overall: Chains from this unsorted whole-blood bulk RNA could not be paired. Broader study findings: VDJdb-based annotation leaned toward anti-spike CD8 responses and missed private and CD4 specificities.

J lost 6 bases, V lost 8 bases, and 11 bases had no gene match. Looked up from germline, CDR1 is MNHNS and CDR2 is SASEGT. This CDR3 is built from 15 residues. This clonotype was seen ten or more times. The antigen remains unidentified. Unique molecular identifier tags were affixed to discrete cDNA molecules. TCRdb analysed the 5' RACE reads with MiXCR anew, one entry per CDR3 protein. Among about 110,000 distinct CDR3 sequences listed, over 8.5% were seen once. This chain uses TRBV6-1 with TRBJ2-2, with TRBD2 matching over 8 bases. Sequencing used whole blood. The clonotype comes from an adult who was a healthcare worker with PCR-confirmed SARS-CoV-2 infection or an uninfected control (not recorded which). The CDR3 loop is CASAEPSGSPGELFF. CDR3 nucleotides: TGTGCCAGCGCGGAGCCCAGCGGGAGTCCCGGGGAGCTGTTTTTT.